This is a list of T cell receptor beta chains from one sample in a study of long-term antiretroviral therapy in people with HIV. Assay used: immunoSEQ multiplex PCR; TCRdb lists only in-frame clones, some missing. Among 26,000 or so clones listed, approximately 93% were seen once. The source was unsorted PBMCs, collected 6.2 years after starting antiretroviral therapy. The receptors originated from a man aged 35 to 55 with HIV. The CDR3 runs from the conserved cysteine through the conserved F or W. Fields, in order: V gene, clone size, D gene, J gene, CDR3 length, CDR3 protein, CDR3 DNA. D genes are given only for firm matches. The size of a clone is reported for some rows only, either as once, few or many, or as a class for expanded clones.

V: TRBV6-5; size: -; D: TRBD2; J: TRBJ2-1; length: 15; CDR3: CASSCPGGEYNEQFF; DNA: TGTGCCAGCAGTTGCCCCGGGGGGGAATACAATGAGCAGTTCTTC
V: TRBV4-1; size: few; D: TRBD2; J: TRBJ2-2; length: 17; CDR3: CASSHLGNSGGAGELFF; DNA: TGCGCCAGCAGCCACCTGGGAAATAGCGGGGGAGCCGGGGAGCTGTTTTTT
V: TRBV10-2; size: -; D: -; J: TRBJ1-1; length: 13; CDR3: CASSPAGATEAFF; DNA: TGCGCCAGCAGCCCGGCAGGGGCCACTGAAGCTTTCTTT
V: TRBV7-3; size: -; D: -; J: TRBJ1-1; length: 15; CDR3: CASAHLRSARTEAFF; DNA: TGTGCCAGCGCCCATTTGAGGTCGGCGAGAACTGAAGCTTTCTTT
V: TRBV10-3; size: -; D: TRBD1; J: TRBJ1-5; length: 15; CDR3: CAHRQGLESNQPQHF; DNA: TGTGCTCACCGACAGGGGCTCGAAAGCAATCAGCCCCAGCATTTT
V: TRBV25-1; size: -; D: -; J: TRBJ1-4; length: 14; CDR3: CASTYTATNEKLFF; DNA: TGTGCCAGCACCTACACAGCAACTAATGAAAAACTGTTTTTT
V: TRBV7-6; size: -; D: TRBD2; J: TRBJ2-3; length: 15; CDR3: CASSSERGPTDTQYF; DNA: TGTGCCAGCAGCTCAGAGCGGGGGCCCACAGATACGCAGTATTTT
V: TRBV15; size: -; D: TRBD1; J: TRBJ2-1; length: 16; CDR3: CATSRGGTGSVNEQFF; DNA: TGTGCCACCAGCAGAGGTGGGACAGGGTCCGTCAATGAGCAGTTCTTC
V: TRBV4-3; size: -; D: TRBD1; J: TRBJ2-7; length: 14; CDR3: CASSQGTGNDEQYF; DNA: TGCGCCAGCAGCCAAGGGACAGGGAACGACGAGCAGTACTTC
V: TRBV19; size: -; D: TRBD1; J: TRBJ1-5; length: 15; CDR3: CASSRRDRDNQPQHF; DNA: TGTGCCAGTAGCCGACGGGACAGGGACAATCAGCCCCAGCATTTT
V: TRBV19; size: once; D: TRBD2; J: TRBJ2-1; length: 17; CDR3: CASSSRTSGGGYNEQFF; DNA: TGTGCCAGTAGTTCACGCACTAGCGGGGGGGGTTACAATGAGCAGTTCTTC
V: TRBV19; size: -; D: TRBD1; J: TRBJ2-3; length: 16; CDR3: CASSSWGQGATDTQYF; DNA: TGTGCCAGTAGTTCCTGGGGACAGGGGGCGACAGATACGCAGTATTTT
V: TRBV4-1; size: -; D: -; J: TRBJ1-2; length: 15; CDR3: CASSQEGGAGYGYTF; DNA: TGCGCCAGCAGCCAAGAAGGAGGGGCCGGCTATGGCTACACCTTC
V: TRBV5-1; size: once; D: -; J: TRBJ1-1; length: 13; CDR3: CASSLVQGPEAFF; DNA: TGCGCCAGCAGCTTGGTTCAGGGCCCTGAAGCTTTCTTT
V: TRBV10-3; size: -; D: -; J: TRBJ2-3; length: 13; CDR3: CAIGGGADDTQYF; DNA: TGTGCCATCGGGGGCGGTGCAGACGATACGCAGTATTTT
V: TRBV11-3; size: -; D: TRBD1; J: TRBJ2-1; length: 15; CDR3: CASSLEGQVYNEQFF; DNA: TGTGCCAGCAGCTTAGAGGGACAGGTCTACAATGAGCAGTTCTTC
V: TRBV9; size: -; D: -; J: TRBJ2-3; length: 13; CDR3: CASTGGSTDTQYF; DNA: TGTGCCAGCACTGGGGGCTCCACAGATACGCAGTATTTT
V: TRBV9; size: -; D: -; J: TRBJ1-5; length: 18; CDR3: CASRAGTAGPGSNQPQHF; DNA: TGTGCCAGCAGGGCCGGGACGGCTGGCCCGGGGAGCAATCAGCCCCAGCATTTT
V: TRBV25-1; size: -; D: TRBD2; J: TRBJ2-2; length: 16; CDR3: CASSGAGLAGTGELFF; DNA: TGTGCCAGCAGTGGCGCGGGACTAGCGGGCACCGGGGAGCTGTTTTTT
V: TRBV5-8; size: -; D: -; J: TRBJ2-7; length: 16; CDR3: CASSSWGGGRRGEQYF; DNA: TGTGCCAGCAGCTCCTGGGGGGGCGGGAGACGTGGCGAGCAGTACTTC
V: TRBV5-4; size: -; D: TRBD1; J: TRBJ2-4; length: 13; CDR3: CASSPTGVGIQYF; DNA: TGTGCCAGCAGCCCAACAGGGGTAGGCATTCAGTACTTC
V: TRBV5-4; size: -; D: -; J: TRBJ2-3; length: 15; CDR3: CASSLVRLSGETQYF; DNA: TGTGCCAGCAGCTTGGTTCGGCTGTCTGGCGAAACGCAGTATTTT
V: TRBV7-3; size: -; D: -; J: TRBJ2-7; length: 14; CDR3: CASSLFPGAYEQYF; DNA: TGTGCCAGCAGCTTATTCCCAGGGGCCTACGAGCAGTACTTC
V: TRBV6-6; size: -; D: -; J: TRBJ2-7; length: 12; CDR3: CASTRDFDEQYF; DNA: TGTGCCAGCACCCGGGACTTTGACGAGCAGTACTTC
V: TRBV5-1; size: -; D: TRBD1; J: TRBJ1-6; length: 14; CDR3: CASSPDRASSPLHF; DNA: TGCGCCAGCAGCCCGGACAGGGCGAGTTCACCCCTCCACTTT
V: TRBV7-6; size: -; D: -; J: TRBJ2-3; length: 17; CDR3: CASSLVARASSTDTQYF; DNA: TGTGCCAGCAGCTTAGTGGCGCGGGCCTCTAGCACAGATACGCAGTATTTT
V: TRBV30; size: -; D: TRBD2; J: TRBJ2-3; length: 15; CDR3: CARSVMAGGPNTQYF; DNA: TGTGCCCGGAGTGTAATGGCGGGAGGACCCAATACGCAGTATTTT
V: TRBV7-8; size: -; D: TRBD2; J: TRBJ2-5; length: 15; CDR3: CASSSMAGGGETQYF; DNA: TGTGCCAGCAGCTCAATGGCGGGGGGAGGGGAGACCCAGTACTTC
V: TRBV7-8; size: -; D: -; J: TRBJ2-1; length: 16; CDR3: CASSFWLGVDYNEQFF; DNA: TGTGCCAGCAGCTTCTGGTTGGGAGTTGACTACAATGAGCAGTTCTTC
V: TRBV6-4; size: -; D: TRBD1; J: TRBJ2-5; length: 15; CDR3: CASSAGTGGSETQYF; DNA: TGTGCCAGCAGTGCCGGGACAGGGGGCTCGGAGACCCAGTACTTC
V: TRBV10-3; size: -; D: -; J: TRBJ2-7; length: 14; CDR3: CAISDPIAGYEQYF; DNA: TGTGCCATCAGTGACCCCATTGCGGGCTACGAGCAGTACTTC
V: TRBV9; size: -; D: TRBD1; J: TRBJ2-7; length: 15; CDR3: CASSVGGQGSYEQYF; DNA: TGTGCCAGCAGCGTAGGGGGACAGGGCTCCTACGAGCAGTACTTC
V: TRBV5-1; size: -; D: -; J: TRBJ2-7; length: 12; CDR3: CASSPGRNEQYF; DNA: TGCGCCAGCAGCCCTGGACGGAACGAGCAGTACTTC
V: TRBV29-1; size: -; D: TRBD1; J: TRBJ1-1; length: 13; CDR3: CSVETGEGTEAFF; DNA: TGCAGCGTTGAAACAGGGGAAGGGACTGAAGCTTTCTTT
V: TRBV7-9; size: -; D: TRBD1; J: TRBJ2-7; length: 16; CDR3: CASSLGSGTGAHEQYF; DNA: TGTGCCAGCAGCTTAGGGTCAGGGACAGGGGCCCACGAGCAGTACTTC
V: TRBV7-8; size: -; D: -; J: TRBJ2-7; length: 16; CDR3: CASSLGVRGTAGEQYF; DNA: TGTGCCAGCAGCTTAGGAGTCCGCGGGACGGCGGGCGAGCAGTACTTC
V: TRBV18; size: -; D: -; J: TRBJ2-7; length: 12; CDR3: CASSQGATEQYF; DNA: TGTGCCAGCTCACAAGGGGCTACGGAGCAGTACTTC
V: TRBV27; size: -; D: TRBD2; J: TRBJ2-1; length: 16; CDR3: CASSSAGTSGRGWKFF; DNA: TGTGCCAGCAGCTCCGCCGGGACTAGCGGGAGGGGGTGGAAGTTCTTC
V: TRBV29-1; size: -; D: -; J: TRBJ1-2; length: 11; CDR3: CSEGTAYGYTF; DNA: TGCAGCGAGGGGACGGCATATGGCTACACCTTC
V: TRBV4-3; size: -; D: -; J: TRBJ2-2; length: 14; CDR3: CASSQDGATGELFF; DNA: TGCGCCAGCAGCCAAGATGGGGCCACCGGGGAGCTGTTTTTT
V: TRBV4-2; size: -; D: -; J: TRBJ1-1; length: 14; CDR3: CASSQEGGATEAFF; DNA: TGTGCCAGCAGCCAAGAGGGGGGGGCAACTGAAGCTTTCTTT
V: TRBV2; size: -; D: -; J: TRBJ2-1; length: 12; CDR3: CASSEQGFEQFF; DNA: TGTGCCAGCAGTGAACAGGGTTTTGAGCAGTTCTTC
V: TRBV7-2; size: once; D: TRBD2; J: TRBJ2-1; length: 15; CDR3: CASSLRSGRANEQFF; DNA: TGTGCCAGCAGCCTCCGGAGCGGGAGGGCCAATGAGCAGTTCTTC
V: TRBV7-6; size: -; D: -; J: TRBJ1-5; length: 15; CDR3: CASSRTDGSNQPQHF; DNA: TGTGCCAGCAGCCGGACCGACGGTAGCAATCAGCCCCAGCATTTT
V: TRBV6-5; size: -; D: -; J: TRBJ2-1; length: 11; CDR3: CASSYGNEQFF; DNA: TGTGCCAGCAGTTATGGCAATGAGCAGTTCTTC
V: TRBV2; size: -; D: TRBD1; J: TRBJ1-2; length: 15; CDR3: CASSESRTGLAGYTF; DNA: TGTGCCAGCAGTGAAAGCCGGACAGGGCTTGCTGGCTACACCTTC
V: TRBV28; size: -; D: -; J: TRBJ1-4; length: 16; CDR3: CASSLGVDGFNEKLFF; DNA: TGTGCCAGCAGTTTAGGCGTCGATGGGTTCAATGAAAAACTGTTTTTT
V: TRBV9; size: -; D: TRBD1; J: TRBJ2-1; length: 17; CDR3: CASSVTISGQGYNEQFF; DNA: TGTGCCAGCAGCGTAACGATTTCGGGACAGGGGTACAATGAGCAGTTCTTC
V: TRBV2; size: -; D: -; J: TRBJ1-2; length: 12; CDR3: CASIRGLSGYTF; DNA: TGTGCCAGCATACGGGGTTTGAGTGGCTACACCTTC
V: TRBV9; size: -; D: -; J: TRBJ1-2; length: 15; CDR3: CASSVGNRPNYGYTF; DNA: TGTGCCAGCAGCGTAGGTAACAGACCGAACTATGGCTACACCTTC
V: TRBV5-1; size: -; D: TRBD1; J: TRBJ2-2; length: 18; CDR3: CASSLALGRPGGTGELFF; DNA: TGCGCCAGCAGCTTGGCCCTGGGGCGTCCAGGGGGCACCGGGGAGCTGTTTTTT
V: TRBV27; size: -; D: -; J: TRBJ1-6; length: 15; CDR3: CASSFAGLAGSPLHF; DNA: TGTGCCAGCAGTTTCGCTGGCCTCGCAGGTTCACCCCTCCACTTT
V: TRBV6-5; size: -; D: -; J: TRBJ1-4; length: 13; CDR3: CASSSWVDEKLFF; DNA: TGTGCCAGCAGTTCGTGGGTTGATGAAAAACTGTTTTTT